This TCR beta chain was retrieved from a study of lymphopenia after photon versus proton radiotherapy. Study-wide results and caveats: Post-nadir diversity loss with photons came from oligoclonal expansion, particularly CD8+ Temra cells. Larger post-nadir TCR diversity loss correlated inversely with survival in deceased patients. Survival link was tested only in deceased patients; proton benefit remains a possibility. Relative stability marked proton patients; photon patients lost diversity and naive cells.

Notes on this clone: Its antigen is not known.

From germline, CDR1 is MDHEN and CDR2 SYDVKM. Trimming at V came to 2 bases and at J to 14 bases, leaving 2 bases not matched to a gene. The CDR3 contains 11 residues. The assay was immunoSEQ multiplex PCR, and TCRdb's table has in-frame clones only and misses some. The data hold 150,000 to 200,000 clones, with approximately 86% observed a single time. The sequence was collected from a man between 45 and 60 years old with gastric cancer. The genes are TRBV28 and TRBJ2-1; 8 nucleotides align to TRBD2. Material: peripheral blood, obtained from a patient treated with photon-based radiotherapy. The CDR3 region is CASSLRGGEFF. The CDR3 DNA sequence: TGTGCCAGCAGTTTACGGGGGGGAGAGTTCTTC.